This paragraph covers one TCR beta chain sequence. Its antigen is currently unknown. Other DNA sequences within the sample encode an identical CDR3. This entry belongs to a study of cytomegalovirus exposure and HLA in healthy donors. Study-wide findings and caveats: Confirmation in vitro established that a few CMV-associated chains were specific for CMV antigens. Another analysis was done later, and it associated 17,000 or so TCR beta sequences with HLA alleles at 0.05 false discovery rate. According to the study, 160 or so TCR beta chains were cytomegalovirus-associated.

The CDR3 is 17 amino acids. The junction had 5 bases not matched to a gene; V was cut back by 0 bases and J by 0 bases. Per the germline V gene, CDR1 is SGHNT and CDR2 is YYREEE (reference sequence). PCR was performed using 60 Vbeta and 13 Jbeta primers. Profiling relied on immunoSEQ multiplex PCR, and the TCRdb table lists in-frame clones only, not all of them. The top ten hold around 18% of the sample, which has 70,000 to 90,000 clones, 80% to 90% seen once. This clonotype originated in a man between 65 and 85 years old in good health and CMV-seropositive. V and J are TRBV5-4 and TRBJ2-7; 11 bases match TRBD1. The source material was PBMCs. As DNA, the CDR3 is TGTGCCAGCAGCTTGGGCGGACAGGGGGCGCCCTCCTACGAGCAGTACTTC. It encodes CASSLGGQGAPSYEQYF.